This T cell receptor (beta chain) was sequenced for a study of blood T cells in healthy people across ages (dated by TCRdb to between 2014 and 2017). In terms of the full investigation: In model experiments, template switching captured about one uniquely barcoded TCR beta cDNA molecule for every two T cells. Two additional independent replicas of 1 million unique cDNA reads from the same blood draw were analyzed for two donors (one aged 18 to 30 and one aged 80 or older). To avoid experimental bias, donors of different ages were spread randomly across the sequencing lanes. The study measured age-related changes in TCR beta repertoire diversity using deep sequencing normalized with unique cDNA molecular identifiers. The donors were split into four age groups: young (average about 16 years), middle-aged (around 40), aged (roughly 60) and long-lived (about 74).

The table lists this clonotype with a few counts. Its antigen specificity is not known. Per-base qualities were not stored, and no clone one base away is much larger. The study at large found these results: As age increased, observed TCR beta diversity per million T cells dropped in a roughly linear way, and a significant reduction was already evident by age roughly 40. Because donor CMV infection status was unknown, age-related changes in expanded clonotypes were potentially confounded. Since profiling was done on bulk unsorted PBMCs, naive and antigen-experienced compartments could not be conclusively compared. Compared with the aged group, the long-lived group had more naive CD4+ T cells, fewer expanded clones and increased TCR diversity, suggesting age selection. Estimates of total diversity based on one million sequenced T cells were regarded as lower bounds and as underestimates. A strong correlation was found between observed TCR beta diversity and the percentage of naive T cells measured by flow cytometry.

Libraries were prepared through 5' RACE. Instrument used: Illumina HiSeq 2500. A second PCR of about 7 to 12 cycles was run with a J-beta primer mix and a sample-barcoded 5' primer. A template-switch 5' adaptor carrying 12 random nucleotides introduced a unique molecular identifier onto each TCR beta cDNA molecule. Each sample yielded at least 2.5 million CDR3-containing paired-end reads. The Mint cDNA synthesis kit, primed by a TRBC-specific oligonucleotide, was used to synthesize first-strand cDNA from all RNA. Following uracil-DNA glycosylase treatment, a first 18-cycle PCR with universal primers M1SS and BC2_uni_R was performed on all cDNA. On the authors' methods: For normalization, 1 million high-quality reads, each with a distinct molecular identifier, were randomly selected from each sample. Instead of being binned into consensus sequences, reads with shared molecular identifiers were discarded. CDR3 identification, clonotype clustering and error correction used MiTCR with a Q25 quality threshold and the strictest error-elimination algorithm. A nonparametric unseen species model with Euler transformation was used to estimate lower-bound total TCR beta diversity. TCRdb trimmed public reads at Q25 via fastp, called clones via MiXCR and kept in-frame beta chains. Rows with one shared CDR3 protein collapse into an entry with the most common genes and DNA. The V and J calls and clone size come from TCRdb's table, not from the authors' own analysis. The sample records 1.2 million to 1.5 million distinct CDR3 sequences, around 55% of which are singletons. The ten largest clones represent more than 6% of the sample.

Donors were about 36 systemically healthy Caucasian individuals from Russia aged 6 to 90 years. About 9.8 milliliters of peripheral blood were drawn from each donor into EDTA-treated Vacutainer tubes. Ficoll-Paque density-gradient centrifugation was used to isolate PBMCs, with at least 6.5 million per sample. Total RNA was extracted from PBMCs with Trizol reagent, with at least 6 micrograms obtained per sample. For every donor, an aliquot of PBMCs went through flow cytometry to measure the percentages of naive CD45RAhigh/CD27high T cells. Taken from the germline V gene, the CDR1 and CDR2 loops are SGHTA and FQGNSA. V lost 0 bases and J lost 4 bases, and the count of bases not matched to a germline gene is 8. Its CDR3 holds 16 amino acids, cysteine through phenylalanine. Only the CDR3 DNA stays, 48 bases, in frame from base 1.

Sequenced material: blood. The chain couples TRBV7-2 to TRBJ1-2; TRBD1 matches 7 bases in the middle. This TCR was sampled from a man aged 18-30 years in good health. The DNA reads as follows: TGTGCCAGCAGCTTAGCGCCGGGACAGCAAGCCTATGGCTACACCTTC. This gives the protein CASSLAPGQQAYGYTF.